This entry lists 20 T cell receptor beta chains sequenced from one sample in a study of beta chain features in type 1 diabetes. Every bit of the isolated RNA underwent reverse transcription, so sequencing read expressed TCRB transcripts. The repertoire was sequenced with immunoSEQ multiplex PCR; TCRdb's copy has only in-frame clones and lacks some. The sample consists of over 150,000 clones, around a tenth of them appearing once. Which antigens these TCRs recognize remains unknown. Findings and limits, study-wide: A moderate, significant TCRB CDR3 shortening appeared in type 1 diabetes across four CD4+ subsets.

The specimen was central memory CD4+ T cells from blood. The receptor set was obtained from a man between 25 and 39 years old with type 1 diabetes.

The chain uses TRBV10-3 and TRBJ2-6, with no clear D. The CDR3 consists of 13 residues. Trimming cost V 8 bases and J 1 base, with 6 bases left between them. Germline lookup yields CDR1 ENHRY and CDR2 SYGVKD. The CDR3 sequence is CAISNSGANVLTF. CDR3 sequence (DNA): TGTGCCATCTCAAATTCTGGGGCCAACGTCCTGACTTTC.

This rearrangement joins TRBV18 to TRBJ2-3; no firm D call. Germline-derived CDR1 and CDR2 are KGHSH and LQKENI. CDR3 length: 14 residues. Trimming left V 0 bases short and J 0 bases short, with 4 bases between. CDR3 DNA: TGTGCCAGCTCACCACCGTTAAGCACAGATACGCAGTATTTT. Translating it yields CASSPPLSTDTQYF.

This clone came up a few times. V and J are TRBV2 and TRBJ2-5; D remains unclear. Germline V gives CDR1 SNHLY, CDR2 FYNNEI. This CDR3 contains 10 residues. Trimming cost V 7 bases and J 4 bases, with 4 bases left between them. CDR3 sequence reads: CASTVETQYF. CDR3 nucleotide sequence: TGTGCCAGCACGGTAGAGACCCAGTACTTC.

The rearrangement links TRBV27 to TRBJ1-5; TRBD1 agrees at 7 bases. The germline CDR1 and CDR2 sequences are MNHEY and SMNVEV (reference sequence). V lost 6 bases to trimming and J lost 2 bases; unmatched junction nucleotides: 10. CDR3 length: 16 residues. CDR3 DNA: TGTGCCAGCAGCCTCACCCACAGGGGAGGCAATCAGCCCCAGCATTTT. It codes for CASSLTHRGGNQPQHF.

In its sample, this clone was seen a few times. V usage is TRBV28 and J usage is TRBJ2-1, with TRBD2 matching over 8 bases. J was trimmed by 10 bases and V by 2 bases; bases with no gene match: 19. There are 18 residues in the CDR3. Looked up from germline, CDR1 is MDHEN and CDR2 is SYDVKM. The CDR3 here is CASSLITSGDVPTTEQFF. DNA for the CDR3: TGTGCCAGCAGTTTAATCACTAGCGGCGACGTCCCAACTACGGAGCAGTTCTTC.

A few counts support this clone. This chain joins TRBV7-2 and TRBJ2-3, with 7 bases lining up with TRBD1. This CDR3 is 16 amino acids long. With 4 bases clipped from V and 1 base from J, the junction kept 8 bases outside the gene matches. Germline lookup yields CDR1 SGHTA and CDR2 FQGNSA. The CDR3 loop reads CASSWGTAPGTDTQYF. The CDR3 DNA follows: TGTGCCAGCAGCTGGGGGACAGCCCCTGGCACAGATACGCAGTATTTT.

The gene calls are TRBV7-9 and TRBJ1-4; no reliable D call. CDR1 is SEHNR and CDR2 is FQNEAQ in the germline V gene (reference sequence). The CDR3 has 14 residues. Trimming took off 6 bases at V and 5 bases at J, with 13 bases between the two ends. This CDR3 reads CASRDSGRNEKLFF. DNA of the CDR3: TGTGCCAGCAGGGACTCTGGGCGGAATGAAAAACTGTTTTTT.

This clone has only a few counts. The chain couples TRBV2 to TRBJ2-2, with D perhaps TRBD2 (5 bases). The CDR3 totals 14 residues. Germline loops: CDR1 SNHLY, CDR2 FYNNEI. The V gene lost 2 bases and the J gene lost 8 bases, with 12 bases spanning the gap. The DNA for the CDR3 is TGTGCCAGCAGTGAAATGGCTAGCCTAGGGGAGCTGTTTTTT. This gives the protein CASSEMASLGELFF.

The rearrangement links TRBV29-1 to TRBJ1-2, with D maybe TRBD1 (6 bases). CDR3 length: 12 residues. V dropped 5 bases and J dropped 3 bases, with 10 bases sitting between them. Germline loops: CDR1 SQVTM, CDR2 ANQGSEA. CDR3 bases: TGCAGCGTTTCGACAGGAGACTATGGCTACACCTTC. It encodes CSVSTGDYGYTF.

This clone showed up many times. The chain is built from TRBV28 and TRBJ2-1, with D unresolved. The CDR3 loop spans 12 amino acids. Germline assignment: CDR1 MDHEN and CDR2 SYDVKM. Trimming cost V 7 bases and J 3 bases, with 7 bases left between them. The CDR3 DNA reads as TGTGCCAGCAAATCGGGCTACAATGAGCAGTTCTTC. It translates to CASKSGYNEQFF.

The CDR3 reads CASSLGGRETPQHF. The DNA for the CDR3 is TGTGCCAGCAGCCTCGGAGGTAGGGAAACGCCCCAGCATTTT. The chain is built from TRBV14 and TRBJ1-5; no firm D call. Germline lookup yields CDR1 SGHDN and CDR2 FVKESK. CDR3 size: 14 residues. Trimming cost V 4 bases and J 9 bases, with 16 bases left between them.

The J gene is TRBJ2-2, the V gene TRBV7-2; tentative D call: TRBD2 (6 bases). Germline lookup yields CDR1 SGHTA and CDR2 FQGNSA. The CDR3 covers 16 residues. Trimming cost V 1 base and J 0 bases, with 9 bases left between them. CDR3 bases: TGTGCCAGCAGCTTAGTTGGGACTCCGAACACCGGGGAGCTGTTTTTT. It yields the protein CASSLVGTPNTGELFF.

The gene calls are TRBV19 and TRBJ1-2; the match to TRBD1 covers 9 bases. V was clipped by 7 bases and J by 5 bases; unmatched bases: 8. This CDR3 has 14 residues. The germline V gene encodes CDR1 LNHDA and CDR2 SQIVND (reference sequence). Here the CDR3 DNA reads TGTGCCAGTAAGCGGGACAGGGCTCCGTATGGCTACACCTTC. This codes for CASKRDRAPYGYTF.

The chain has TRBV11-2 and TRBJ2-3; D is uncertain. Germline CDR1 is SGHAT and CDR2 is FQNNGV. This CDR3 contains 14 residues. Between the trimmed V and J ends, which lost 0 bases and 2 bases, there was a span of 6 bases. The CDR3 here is CASSLELDTDTQYF. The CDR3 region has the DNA TGTGCCAGCAGCTTAGAACTCGACACAGATACGCAGTATTTT. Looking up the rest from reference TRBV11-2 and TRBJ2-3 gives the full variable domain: EAGVAQSPRYKIIEKRQSVAFWCNPISGHATLYWYQQILGQGPKLLIQFQNNGVVDDSQLPKDRFSAERLKGVDSTLKIQPAKLEDSAVYLCASSLELDTDTQYFGPGTRLTVL.

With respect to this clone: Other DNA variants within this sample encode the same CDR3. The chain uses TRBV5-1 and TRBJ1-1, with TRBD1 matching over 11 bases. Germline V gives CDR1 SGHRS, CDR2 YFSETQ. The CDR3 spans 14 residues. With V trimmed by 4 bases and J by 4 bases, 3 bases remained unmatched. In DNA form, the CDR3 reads TGCGCCAGCAGCCACGGGACAGGGGGCACTGAAGCTTTCTTT. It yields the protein CASSHGTGGTEAFF.

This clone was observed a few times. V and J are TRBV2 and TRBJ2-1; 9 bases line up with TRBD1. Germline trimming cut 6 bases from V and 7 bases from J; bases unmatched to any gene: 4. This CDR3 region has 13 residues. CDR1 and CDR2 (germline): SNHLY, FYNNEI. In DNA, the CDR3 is TGTGCCAGCAGATCGGACAGGGGTAATGAGCAGTTCTTC. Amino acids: CASRSDRGNEQFF.

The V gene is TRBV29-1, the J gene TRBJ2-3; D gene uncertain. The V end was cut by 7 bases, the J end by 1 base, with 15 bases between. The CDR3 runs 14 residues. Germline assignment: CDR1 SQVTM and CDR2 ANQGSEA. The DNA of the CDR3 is TGCAGCGCCAACAGAAAGGTTGGCACAGATACGCAGTATTTT. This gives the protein CSANRKVGTDTQYF.

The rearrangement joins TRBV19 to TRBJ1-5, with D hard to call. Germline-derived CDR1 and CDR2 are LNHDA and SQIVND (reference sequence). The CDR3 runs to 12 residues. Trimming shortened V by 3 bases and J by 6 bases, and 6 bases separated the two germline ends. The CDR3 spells CASSIPSQPQHF. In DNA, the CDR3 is TGTGCCAGTAGTATCCCCTCTCAGCCCCAGCATTTT. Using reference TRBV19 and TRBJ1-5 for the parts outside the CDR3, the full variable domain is DGGITQSPKYLFRKEGQNVTLSCEQNLNHDAMYWYRQDPGQGLRLIYYSQIVNDFQKGDIAEGYSVSREKKESFPLTVTSAQKNPTAFYLCASSIPSQPQHFGDGTRLSIL.

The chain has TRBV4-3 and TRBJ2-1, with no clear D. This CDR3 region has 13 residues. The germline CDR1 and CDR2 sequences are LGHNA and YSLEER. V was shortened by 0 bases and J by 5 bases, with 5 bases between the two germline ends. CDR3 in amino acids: CASSQDSHNEQFF. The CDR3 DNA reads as TGCGCCAGCAGCCAAGACTCTCACAATGAGCAGTTCTTC.

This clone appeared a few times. CDR3 in amino acids: CASRMTGYAEAFF. The DNA of the CDR3 is TGTGCCAGCAGGATGACAGGGTACGCTGAAGCTTTCTTT. This chain links TRBV6-6 with TRBJ1-1, with 7 positions matching TRBD1. Germline V CDR1 and CDR2: MNHNY, SVGAGI (reference sequence). The CDR3 covers 13 residues. Trimming removed 6 bases from V and 6 bases from J; junction bases left unmatched: 7.